The next 30 T cell receptor beta chains were all read from a single sample in a study of T cell repertoires in ileal Crohn's disease. Lamina propria lymphocytes from surgical specimens were isolated on a density gradient before sorting. This table comes from immunoSEQ multiplex PCR, and its TCRdb copy is limited to in-frame clones, with some not included. In the table there are more than 5,500 clones, around nine tenths of which are singletons. Sequenced material: CD4+ T cells from ileum. The receptors shown here come from an adult with Crohn's disease. Some clones in this sample may be carry-over from other donors' samples.

This clone was found once. The chain recombines TRBV9 with TRBJ2-2; TRBD2 might be the D (5 bases). Germline CDR1 SGDLS, CDR2 YYNGEE. The V end lost 6 bases, the J end lost 5 bases, and 14 bases lay between the germline ends. This CDR3 has 14 residues. Here the CDR3 DNA reads TGTGCCAGCACCGGAGGCGCGGAGACCGGGGAGCTGTTTTTT. Translation: CASTGGAETGELFF.

The chain carries TRBV28 and TRBJ1-3, with TRBD1 matching 8 bases. This CDR3 comprises 15 residues. After removal of 8 bases from V and 0 bases from J, the junction contained 6 bases not matched to a gene. Germline V gives CDR1 MDHEN, CDR2 SYDVKM. The chain's CDR3 is CASGSGQVSGNTIYF. CDR3 nucleotide sequence: TGTGCCAGCGGATCGGGACAGGTCTCTGGAAACACCATATATTTT.

The chain joins TRBV2 to TRBJ2-2; TRBD2 is a possible D gene (6 bases). V lost 0 bases, J lost 7 bases, and 15 bases lay in between. Germline values: CDR1 SNHLY, CDR2 FYNNEI. The CDR3 runs 16 residues. DNA for the CDR3: TGTGCCAGCAGTGAAGCTTACGGGAGTTTGGTCGGGGAGCTGTTTTTT. This gives the protein CASSEAYGSLVGELFF. The variable domain in full, with the rest retrieved from reference TRBV2 and TRBJ2-2, is EPEVTQTPSHQVTQMGQEVILRCVPISNHLYFYWYRQILGQKVEFLVSFYNNEISEKSEIFDDQFSVERPDGSNFTLKIRSTKLEDSAMYFCASSEAYGSLVGELFFGEGSRLTVL.

Note on this clone: Germline is not matched at one junction end, which may reflect a read error. Other DNA sequences in this sample translate to the same CDR3. The gene calls are TRBV2 and TRBJ2-1, with TRBD2 matching 8 bases. The CDR3 length is 16 residues. CDR1 and CDR2 from the germline V gene are SNHLY and FYNNEI. The CDR3 DNA reads as TGCGCCAGCAAAGGCGGGAGGCCATTATCGGACAATGAGCAGTTCTTC. Translated, it gives CASKGGRPLSDNEQFF.

The count of this clone is one. V and J are TRBV9 and TRBJ2-2; 10 bases are a match to TRBD2. The germline V gene encodes CDR1 SGDLS and CDR2 YYNGEE. The J segment lost 9 bases and the V segment lost 0 bases, leaving 8 bases of the junction unmatched. The CDR3 is 16 residues long. CDR3 DNA: TGTGCCAGCAGCGTAGGGGGAGCGGGAGGGCCGCGGGAGCTGTTTTTT. Amino acid sequence: CASSVGGAGGPRELFF. The full variable domain, in which reference TRBV9 and TRBJ2-2 provide the parts outside the CDR3, is DSGVTQTPKHLITATGQRVTLRCSPRSGDLSVYWYQQSLDQGLQFLIQYYNGEERAKGNILERFSAQQFPDLHSELNLSSLELGDSALYFCASSVGGAGGPRELFFGEGSRLTVL.

The rearrangement uses TRBV19 and TRBJ2-5; D is uncertain. The CDR3 contains 14 residues. The V gene lost 4 bases and the J gene lost 2 bases, with 11 bases spanning the gap. Germline CDR1 and CDR2: LNHDA and SQIVND (reference sequence). CDR3: CASSTRGFQETQYF. The CDR3 DNA is TGTGCCAGTAGTACGCGCGGTTTTCAAGAGACCCAGTACTTC.

The V and J genes are TRBV28 and TRBJ1-3; tentatively, D is TRBD1 (5 bases). Germline values: CDR1 MDHEN, CDR2 SYDVKM. The CDR3 covers 19 residues. Trimming cost V 2 bases and J 2 bases, with 22 bases left between them. DNA of the CDR3: TGTGCCAGCAGTTTAATAGCAGGGACTTCACCCGCAGCTGGAAACACCATATATTTT. Protein: CASSLIAGTSPAAGNTIYF.

V is TRBV19 and J is TRBJ2-1, with 10 bases that match TRBD2. Per the germline V gene, CDR1 is LNHDA and CDR2 is SQIVND (reference sequence). The CDR3 extends over 16 amino acids. V trimming: 4 bases; J trimming: 10 bases; junction bases outside the gene matches: 13. CDR3 in DNA: TGTGCCAGTAGTAGGGGAGAACTAGCGGGGACCCGGGAGCAGTTCTTC. Its translation is CASSRGELAGTREQFF.

V and J are TRBV27 and TRBJ2-7, with D possibly being TRBD2 (5 bases). The CDR3 has 12 residues. Germline V lookup: CDR1 MNHEY, CDR2 SMNVEV (reference sequence). V was cut by 5 bases and J by 2 bases, with 7 bases left in between. The CDR3 nucleotides read TGTGCCAGCAGTCCCGGGGCCTACGAGCAGTACTTC. Its translation: CASSPGAYEQYF.

The chain employs TRBV4-2 and TRBJ2-2, with TRBD1 matching over 9 bases. This CDR3 is 15 amino acids long. Germline CDR1 LGHNA, CDR2 YNFKEQ. J lost 7 bases, V lost 1 base, and 4 bases had no gene match. CDR3 sequence reads: CASSQATGGIGELFF. CDR3 nucleotides: TGTGCCAGCAGCCAAGCGACAGGGGGAATCGGGGAGCTGTTTTTT.

The chain links TRBV27 to TRBJ2-5; 9 positions match TRBD2. Germline CDR1 is MNHEY and CDR2 is SMNVEV (reference sequence). The V and J ends lost 2 bases and 4 bases, in that order; junction bases with no gene match: 2. The CDR3 is made up of 14 amino acids. The CDR3 bases are TGTGCCAGCAGTTTAGGCGGGAGGGGAGAGACCCAGTACTTC. Protein product: CASSLGGRGETQYF.

The V call is TRBV5-1, the J call TRBJ2-1; TRBD2 aligns across 7 bases. Germline V gene data show CDR1 as SGHRS and CDR2 as YFSETQ. The CDR3 contains 14 residues. Trimming took 1 base from V and 7 from J; bases not matched to a gene: 5. The CDR3, as DNA: TGCGCCAGCAGCTTGCTCGGGAGGTCGAATGAGCAGTTCTTC. Translation gives CASSLLGRSNEQFF.

A single count supports this clone. The chain has TRBV4-2 and TRBJ1-2, with 7 nucleotides matching TRBD1. The CDR3 is made up of 13 amino acids. V lost 3 bases and J lost 7; bases outside the gene matches: 5. CDR1 and CDR2 (germline): LGHNA, YNFKEQ. CDR3 protein: CASSQDQGGGYTF. The DNA of the CDR3 is TGTGCCAGCAGCCAGGACCAGGGGGGTGGCTACACCTTC.

This clone was picked up a small number of times. The CDR3 nucleotides read TGTGCCAGCAGTTTCGGGACAGGGCCCAATCAGCCCCAGCATTTT. This gives the protein CASSFGTGPNQPQHF. The rearrangement uses TRBV6-5 and TRBJ1-5, with 9 bases that match TRBD1. There are 15 residues in the CDR3. With V trimmed by 4 bases and J by 3 bases, 4 bases remained unmatched. Per germline, CDR1 MNHEY and CDR2 SVGAGI.

The CDR3 DNA reads TGTGCCAGCAGCAGGCGACCCCAGTTCGGGACAGGTTACAATGAGCAGTTCTTC. It is translated as CASSRRPQFGTGYNEQFF. The rearrangement uses TRBV7-3 and TRBJ2-1; 8 bases line up with TRBD1. This CDR3 is built from 18 residues. Germline values: CDR1 SGHTA, CDR2 FQGTGA. V was pared by 5 bases and J by 4 bases, with 16 bases of the junction left unmatched.

There are a few counts of this clone. The chain couples TRBV10-3 to TRBJ1-1; 8 positions match TRBD1. J gave up 4 bases and V 9 bases, and 10 bases lay outside the gene matches. The CDR3 is made up of 14 amino acids. Germline V lookup: CDR1 ENHRY, CDR2 SYGVKD. CDR3 region: CAITGTGSGTEAFF. CDR3 nucleotides: TGTGCCATAACCGGGACAGGCTCGGGCACTGAAGCTTTCTTT.

This rearrangement joins TRBV10-1 to TRBJ2-7; 8 bases agree with TRBD2. Germline V CDR1 and CDR2: WNHNN, SYGVQD (reference sequence). The CDR3 is 16 amino acids. Losses at the gene ends were 6 bases for V and 4 bases for J; bases not matched to a gene: 14. The DNA for the CDR3 is TGCGCCAGCAGCCGAAAAGAGCGGGAGCCAGCGTACGAGCAGTACTTC. As protein: CASSRKEREPAYEQYF.

This rearrangement joins TRBV4-2 to TRBJ1-2; 11 bases agree with TRBD1. The germline CDR1 and CDR2 sequences are LGHNA and YNFKEQ. The V and J ends lost 5 bases and 3 bases, in that order; junction bases with no gene match: 8. This CDR3 is 16 amino acids long. CDR3 coding DNA: TGTGCCAGCAGCGCCCAGAGGGGACAGGGGGACTATGGCTACACCTTC. It encodes CASSAQRGQGDYGYTF.

This clone has only a few counts. CDR3 in amino acids: CASTSGQGADEQYF. The CDR3 nucleotides read TGTGCCAGCACTAGTGGACAGGGGGCAGACGAGCAGTACTTC. The chain is built from TRBV28 and TRBJ2-7; 11 positions agree with TRBD1. Germline CDR1 MDHEN, CDR2 SYDVKM. V was clipped by 7 bases and J by 5 bases; unmatched bases: 7. The CDR3 is 14 amino acids.

This chain connects TRBV7-3 to TRBJ2-2; no clear D gene. Trimming stripped 4 bases from V and 7 bases from J, with 7 bases between. The CDR3 is made up of 12 amino acids. Germline V gives CDR1 SGHTA, CDR2 FQGTGA. CDR3 DNA: TGTGCCAGCAGCTATACATACGGGGAGCTGTTTTTT. It is translated as CASSYTYGELFF.

The CDR3 DNA follows: TGTGCCAGCAGCTCCCGGGACAGGGGTCACGAGCAGTACTTC. It translates to CASSSRDRGHEQYF. The chain links TRBV5-4 to TRBJ2-7; TRBD1 matches 10 bases. Germline V gives CDR1 SGHNT, CDR2 YYREEE (reference sequence). The CDR3 totals 14 residues. J lost 5 bases, V lost 3 bases, and 5 bases had no gene match.

The chain links TRBV7-2 to TRBJ1-2, with TRBD1 as a possible D gene (5 bases). The V gene's germline CDR1 is SGHTA and CDR2 FQGNSA. Trimming took 0 bases from V and 5 from J, leaving 13 bases between them. CDR3 size: 15 residues. The CDR3, as DNA: TGTGCCAGCAGCTTAGCATTTGCGGGGGTTTATGGCTACACCTTC. Translating gives CASSLAFAGVYGYTF.

This chain joins TRBV7-2 and TRBJ2-1, with TRBD1 as a possible D gene (5 bases). Trimming removed 1 base at V and 13 bases at J, with 14 bases between. The CDR3 runs to 13 residues. CDR1 is SGHTA and CDR2 is FQGNSA in the germline V gene. CDR3 in amino acids: CASSLGSLDKQFF. In nucleotides, the CDR3 is TGTGCCAGCAGCTTAGGTAGCTTGGACAAACAGTTCTTC.

CDR3 residues: CASSFAGQGTHEQYF. The CDR3 DNA follows: TGTGCCAGCAGTTTCGCGGGACAGGGCACCCACGAGCAGTACTTC. The rearrangement uses TRBV28 and TRBJ2-7; 9 bases are shared with TRBD1. CDR3 length: 15 amino acids. Germline trimming cut 3 bases from V and 5 bases from J; bases unmatched to any gene: 8. Germline lookup yields CDR1 MDHEN and CDR2 SYDVKM.

This clone was observed once. The chain links TRBV4-2 to TRBJ2-2; 10 nucleotides align to TRBD1. Germline V gene lookup returns CDR1 LGHNA and CDR2 YNFKEQ. J lost 0 bases, V lost 3 bases, and 7 bases had no gene match. The CDR3 consists of 18 residues. CDR3 in DNA: TGTGCCAGCAGCCAGGCCATCGGGACAGGGGCGAACACCGGGGAGCTGTTTTTT. Amino acid sequence: CASSQAIGTGANTGELFF.

The rearrangement joins TRBV7-2 to TRBJ2-1, with D possibly being TRBD2 (6 bases). V was shortened by 4 bases and J by 7 bases, with 11 bases between the two germline ends. Per germline, CDR1 SGHTA and CDR2 FQGNSA. This CDR3 region has 13 residues. The CDR3 reads CASSSGTSNEQFF. The CDR3 coding sequence is TGTGCCAGCAGCTCCGGGACTTCTAATGAGCAGTTCTTC.

The genes are TRBV2 and TRBJ2-1, with unresolved D. Trimming took off 2 bases at V and 1 base at J, with 9 bases between the two ends. Germline V lookup: CDR1 SNHLY, CDR2 FYNNEI. The CDR3 contains 15 residues. The chain's CDR3 is CASSEWARSYNEQFF. The DNA of the CDR3 is TGTGCCAGCAGTGAATGGGCCAGATCCTACAATGAGCAGTTCTTC. The entire variable domain, with the rest obtained from reference TRBV2 and TRBJ2-1, is as follows: EPEVTQTPSHQVTQMGQEVILRCVPISNHLYFYWYRQILGQKVEFLVSFYNNEISEKSEIFDDQFSVERPDGSNFTLKIRSTKLEDSAMYFCASSEWARSYNEQFFGPGTRLTVL.

The V call is TRBV7-8, the J call TRBJ1-4; a weak D match, TRBD1 (5 bases). V shed 1 base and J shed 8 bases, with 14 bases lying between them. This CDR3 has 15 amino acids. Germline CDR1 reads SGHVS; CDR2 reads FQNEAQ. This CDR3 is CASSLESQGREKLFF. CDR3 nucleotide sequence: TGTGCCAGCAGCTTAGAGTCTCAGGGCAGGGAAAAACTGTTTTTT.

This clone has only one observation. This CDR3 is CASSPRGMPYEQYF. In DNA form, the CDR3 reads TGTGCCAGCAGCCCCAGGGGAATGCCCTACGAGCAGTACTTC. The genes are TRBV7-8 and TRBJ2-7; D may be TRBD1 (6 bases). Trimming removed 5 bases from V and 2 bases from J, with 13 bases in between. The CDR3 extends over 14 amino acids. The germline CDR1 and CDR2 sequences are SGHVS and FQNEAQ.

The V gene is TRBV5-1, the J gene TRBJ2-1; D perhaps matches TRBD1 (7 bases). Germline assignment: CDR1 SGHRS and CDR2 YFSETQ. V was pared by 1 base and J by 8 bases, with 13 bases between. This CDR3 spans 14 amino acids. In DNA, the CDR3 is TGCGCCAGCAGCTTGAGCGGAGGGGGCTATGAGCAGTTCTTC. Amino acid sequence: CASSLSGGGYEQFF.